This paragraph reports one T cell receptor (beta chain). This receptor's antigen is unknown. Per-base quality was not reported, and no clone a single base away is much larger than it. TCRbeta CDR3 regions were amplified from genomic DNA by means of the immunoSEQ Assay, a bias-controlled multiplex PCR. The authors' analysis ran thus. The number of nucleated cells in each sample was estimated from the amplification of reference gene primers within the assay. Sequence reads were collapsed and filtered to measure the absolute abundance of every unique TCRbeta CDR3 rearrangement. For each sample, productive Simpson clonality was calculated as the square root of Simpson's diversity index across productive rearrangements. TCRdb provides this immuneACCESS table in a form limited to in-frame rearrangements. Some clones are lacking; in checked studies, under half of them reflect an unresolved V gene, and why the rest are absent is not known. V and J calls and clone size are given by that table; D and trimming were obtained from the DNA. In this sample the table shows 190,000 or so clones, more than 80% of which occur a single time. The top ten clonotypes cover roughly 8.4% of the sample.

Looking up the germline V gene (reference sequence) yields CDR1 MNHEY and CDR2 SMNVEV. The CDR3 starts with the cysteine, ends with the phenylalanine, and has 13 residues. The retained sequence is limited to the CDR3, 39 bases, with the frame set at the first base. The V and J ends are trimmed by 5 bases and 5 bases, leaving 10 bases between them. The sample originates from a study of blood T cell repertoires in COVID-19 (dated by TCRdb to 2018 to 2021). As for the study more broadly: Samples from collaborators originated in the United States, Italy and Spain and spanned both the acute and convalescent phases of COVID-19. The material from the prospective study consisted of cDNA or gDNA derived from T cells, B-cell-depleted T cells, or PBMCs. Deeply sampled blood TCRbeta repertoires from subjects exposed to, actively infected with, or recovered from COVID-19 were included in the dataset. The repertoires were made available in a free public database intended to serve as a resource for research on the immune response to SARS-CoV-2. The samples were drawn from two sources: the first 160 participants of the ongoing ImmuneRACE study, and 1,200 or so subjects contributed by 6 global collaborators. A de-identified subject ID, COVID-19 status, age in years and sex were almost always included in the sample metadata. HLA class I and class II types, where available, came from metadata supplied by the sample provider rather than from assay-based typing. Summary of the overall study and its limitations: How much clinical and demographic metadata was included differed by source and by participant, and the metadata was provided uncurated.

Participants in the prospective study were aged roughly 18 to 95 years, lived in under 30 United States geographic areas, and enrolled through a virtual design. To assign participants to cohorts, the prospective study relied on clinical history that participants themselves reported in a screening survey and a study questionnaire. ImmuneRACE Cohort 3 recovered participants were defined by two consecutive negative NP/OP PCR tests, healthcare professional clearance, or symptom resolution. Each participant in the prospective study had whole blood, serum and a nasopharyngeal or oropharyngeal swab collected by mobile phlebotomists. Participants in the prospective study had the option to provide additional blood draws and questionnaires over a roughly two-month period. Before DNA extraction, blood samples from the prospective study were shipped at room temperature or frozen.

The sequence links TRBV27 to TRBJ1-5; the D gene is not confidently resolved. The source is a young woman who had recovered from COVID-19. Sequenced input: PBMCs or T cells enriched from blood (not recorded which). CDR3 region: CASSGGYDQPQHF. In nucleotide form, the sequence is TGTGCCAGCAGTGGAGGGTACGATCAGCCCCAGCATTTT.